This T cell receptor beta chain was identified in a study of CD8 T cells in ankylosing spondylitis. Regarding the study as a whole: There was a TCR beta motif, made of eight highly homologous variants, that appeared characteristic of ankylosing spondylitis blood. Previously reported in reactive arthritis synovial fluid and blood were some of the motif variants. Disease-linked clones had a CD8+ phenotype and relatively low frequency in peripheral blood.

Quantitative 5'-RACE with molecular barcodes generated TCR beta libraries. TCRdb re-analysed the 5' RACE reads in MiXCR, keeping a single row per CDR3 protein. The data show under 200,000 distinct CDR3 sequences, just over 9.5% seen once. This clonotype was counted ten times or more. Its specificity is unknown. This CDR3 is built from 14 residues. V was pared by 0 bases and J by 5 bases, with 9 bases between. Germline CDR1 SGDLS, CDR2 YYNGEE. The sequenced sample was blood, either unsorted or a sorted T cell fraction (not recorded which). The chain uses TRBV9 and TRBJ2-1; perhaps TRBD2 as D (5 bases). This receptor was taken from a female donor with ankylosing spondylitis or in good health (not recorded which). CDR3 DNA sequence: TGTGCCAGCAGCGTAGTGGCGGGCGACAATGAGCAGTTCTTC. Translation: CASSVVAGDNEQFF. The full variable domain, with the rest looked up from reference TRBV9 and TRBJ2-1, is DSGVTQTPKHLITATGQRVTLRCSPRSGDLSVYWYQQSLDQGLQFLIQYYNGEERAKGNILERFSAQQFPDLHSELNLSSLELGDSALYFCASSVVAGDNEQFFGPGTRLTVL.